These 3 T cell receptor beta chains came from one sample sequenced in a study of control samples from healthy donors and cancer patients. Sequenced by immunoSEQ multiplex PCR; TCRdb stores in-frame clones only, minus some. The data hold approximately 120,000 clones, with about nine tenths observed a single time. Material for sequencing was blood. The receptors come from a human donor in good health. The donor label of this sample is uncertain.

Here the CDR3 DNA reads TGTGCCAGCGGAGGCCAGGCTGGCTACACCTTC. It encodes CASGGQAGYTF. The chain uses TRBV28 and TRBJ1-2; D gene ambiguous. The CDR3 contains 11 residues. Germline-derived CDR1 and CDR2 are MDHEN and SYDVKM. Deletions cut 8 bases from V and 7 bases from J, with 11 bases between.

This clone was counted a few times. The rearrangement joins TRBV11-2 to TRBJ1-5, with TRBD1 matching over 7 bases. Per the germline V gene, CDR1 is SGHAT and CDR2 is FQNNGV. This CDR3 is 14 amino acids long. J lost 3 bases, V lost 3 bases, and 2 bases had no gene match. The CDR3 here is CASSLGQNNQPQHF. CDR3 nucleotides: TGTGCCAGCAGCTTGGGACAGAACAATCAGCCCCAGCATTTT. Complete variable domain (other parts from reference TRBV11-2 and TRBJ1-5): EAGVAQSPRYKIIEKRQSVAFWCNPISGHATLYWYQQILGQGPKLLIQFQNNGVVDDSQLPKDRFSAERLKGVDSTLKIQPAKLEDSAVYLCASSLGQNNQPQHFGDGTRLSIL.

The chain is built from TRBV21-1 and TRBJ2-5. TRBV21-1 is listed as a pseudogene. The CDR3 consists of 12 residues. Written as DNA, the CDR3 is TGTGCCAGCAGCAACCACCAAGAGACCCAGTACTTC. Encoded protein: CASSNHQETQYF.